What follows describes a single T cell receptor beta chain. Its target is unknown. The read gets to within 3 residues of the CDR3 end, and the germline J gene fills in the rest. Clones were sequenced by immunoSEQ multiplex PCR, and TCRdb holds only the in-frame ones, with some missing. Recorded for this sample: around 30,000 clones. In germline, CDR1 is SEHNR, CDR2 FQNEAQ (reference sequence). The CDR3 covers 15 residues. The V gene lost 3 bases and the J gene lost 2 bases, with 12 bases spanning the gap. These data originate in a study of T cells in women clearing cervical HPV infection. Overall study: With HLA typing for only a few women, HLA confounding remains possible.

Study findings and constraints: CIN3+ cases had significantly higher TCR repertoire richness than controls, but evenness did not differ. A classifier using richness and V gene abundances reached an AUC of more than 0.75. TRBV6-7 abundance was lower in cases than controls (around 0.1% versus 0.15%).

The sequenced material came from blood buffy coat. The chain joins TRBV7-9 to TRBJ2-3, with no clear D. This TCR came from a woman aged 18-70 years with a cervical HPV16 infection that either progressed to CIN3+ or cleared (not recorded which). The CDR3 loop reads CASSFLDLNTDTQYF. The sequenced CDR3 bases are TGTGCCAGCAGCTTCCTTGACTTAAACACAGATACG.